This T cell receptor beta chain was observed in a study of CD8 T cells in ankylosing spondylitis. Broader study findings: About 8 highly homologous variants formed a TCR beta motif that appeared characteristic of ankylosing spondylitis blood.

This clonotype was detected a few times. What it binds is not known. TCRdb fed the 5' RACE reads into MiXCR, producing one record per CDR3 protein. The data show a few hundred thousand distinct CDR3 sequences, 15% to 20% seen once. Germline CDR1 reads SEHNR; CDR2 reads FQNEAQ (reference sequence). V lost 5 bases, J lost 7 bases, and 10 bases stayed unmatched. The CDR3 length is 15 residues. This sequence joins TRBV7-9 and TRBJ1-4; 7 nucleotides line up with TRBD1. Sequencing was carried out using blood, either unsorted or a sorted T cell fraction (not recorded which). This TCR came from a male donor with ankylosing spondylitis. This CDR3 is CASSPRGGEGEKLFF. DNA of the CDR3: TGTGCCAGCAGCCCCCGAGGGGGCGAGGGTGAAAAACTGTTTTTT.